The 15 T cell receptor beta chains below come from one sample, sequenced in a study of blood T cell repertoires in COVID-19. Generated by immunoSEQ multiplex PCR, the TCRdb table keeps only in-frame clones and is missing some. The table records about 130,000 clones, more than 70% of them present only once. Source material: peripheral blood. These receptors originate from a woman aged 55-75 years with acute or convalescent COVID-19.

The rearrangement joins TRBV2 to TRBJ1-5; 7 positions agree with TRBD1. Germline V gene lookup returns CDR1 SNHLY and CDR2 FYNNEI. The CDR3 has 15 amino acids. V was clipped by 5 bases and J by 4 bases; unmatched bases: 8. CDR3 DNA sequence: TGTGCCAGCAGTAGGGACAGTGGTGGTAATCAGCCCCAGCATTTT. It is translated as CASSRDSGGNQPQHF.

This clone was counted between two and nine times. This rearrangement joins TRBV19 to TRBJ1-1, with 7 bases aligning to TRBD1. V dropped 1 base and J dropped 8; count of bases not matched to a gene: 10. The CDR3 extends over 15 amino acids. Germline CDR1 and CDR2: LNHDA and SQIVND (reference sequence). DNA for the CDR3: TGTGCCAGTAGTATAGGCACAGGGGTTCCGGGGGAAGCTTTCTTT. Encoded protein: CASSIGTGVPGEAFF.

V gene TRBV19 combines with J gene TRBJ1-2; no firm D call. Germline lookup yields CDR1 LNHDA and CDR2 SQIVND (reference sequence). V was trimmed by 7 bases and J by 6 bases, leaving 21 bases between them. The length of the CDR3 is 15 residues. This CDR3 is CASTPAWAQPDGYTF. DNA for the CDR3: TGTGCCAGTACCCCTGCTTGGGCACAGCCCGATGGCTACACCTTC.

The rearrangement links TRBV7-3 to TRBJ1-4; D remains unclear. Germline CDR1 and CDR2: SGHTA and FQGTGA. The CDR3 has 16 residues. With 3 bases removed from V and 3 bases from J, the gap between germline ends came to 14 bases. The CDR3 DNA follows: TGTGCCAGCAGCTTTCTTGTCGTGCGGGCTAATGAAAAACTGTTTTTT. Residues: CASSFLVVRANEKLFF.

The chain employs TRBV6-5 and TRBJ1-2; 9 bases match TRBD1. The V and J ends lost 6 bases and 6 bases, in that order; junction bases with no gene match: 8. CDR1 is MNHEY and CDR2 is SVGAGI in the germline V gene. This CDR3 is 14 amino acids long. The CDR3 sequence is CASSQTGGANGYTF. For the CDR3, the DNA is TGTGCCAGCAGCCAAACAGGGGGCGCGAATGGCTACACCTTC.

CDR3 in DNA: TGTGCCAGCAGTTCCAACAGGGGGCAAAAACTGTTTTTT. Its protein product is CASSSNRGQKLFF. The V and J genes are TRBV6-5 and TRBJ1-4; TRBD1 matches at 9 bases. CDR3 length: 13 residues. The V gene end was trimmed by 4 bases and the J gene end by 9 bases; junction bases not matched to a gene: 3. Germline lookup yields CDR1 MNHEY and CDR2 SVGAGI.

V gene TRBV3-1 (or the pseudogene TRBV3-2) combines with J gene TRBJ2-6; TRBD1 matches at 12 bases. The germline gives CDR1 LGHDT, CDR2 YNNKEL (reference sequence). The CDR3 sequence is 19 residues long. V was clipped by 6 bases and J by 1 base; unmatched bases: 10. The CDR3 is CASSLKSGQGASGANVLTF. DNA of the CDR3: TGTGCCAGCAGTCTTAAATCGGGACAGGGGGCTTCTGGGGCCAACGTCCTGACTTTC.

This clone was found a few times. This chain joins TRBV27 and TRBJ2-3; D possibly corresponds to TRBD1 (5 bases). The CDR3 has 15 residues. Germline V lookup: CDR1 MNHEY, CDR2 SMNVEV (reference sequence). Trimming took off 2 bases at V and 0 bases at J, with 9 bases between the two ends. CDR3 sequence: CASSLSWTSTDTQYF. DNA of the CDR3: TGTGCCAGCAGTTTAAGTTGGACAAGCACAGATACGCAGTATTTT.

CDR3 loop: CASSFGTSGRRKGDTQYF. The CDR3 DNA is TGTGCCAGCAGCTTTGGGACTAGCGGGAGAAGAAAGGGAGATACGCAGTATTTT. The chain recombines TRBV7-2 with TRBJ2-3; TRBD2 matches 14 bases. Losses at the gene ends were 3 bases for V and 5 bases for J; bases not matched to a gene: 10. CDR1 and CDR2 from the germline V gene are SGHTA and FQGNSA. The CDR3 spans 18 residues.

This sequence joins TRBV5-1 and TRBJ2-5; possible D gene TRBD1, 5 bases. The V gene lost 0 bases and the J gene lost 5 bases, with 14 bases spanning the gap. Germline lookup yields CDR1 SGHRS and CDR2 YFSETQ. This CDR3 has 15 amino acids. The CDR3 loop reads CASSLGGKTAETQYF. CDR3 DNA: TGCGCCAGCAGCTTGGGCGGTAAGACAGCGGAGACCCAGTACTTC.

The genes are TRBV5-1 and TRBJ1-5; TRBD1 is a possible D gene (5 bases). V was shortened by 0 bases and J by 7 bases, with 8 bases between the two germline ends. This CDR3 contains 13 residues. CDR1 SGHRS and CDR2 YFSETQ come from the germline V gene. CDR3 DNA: TGCGCCAGCAGCTTGGGGGCAGGGCAGCCCCAGCATTTT. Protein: CASSLGAGQPQHF.

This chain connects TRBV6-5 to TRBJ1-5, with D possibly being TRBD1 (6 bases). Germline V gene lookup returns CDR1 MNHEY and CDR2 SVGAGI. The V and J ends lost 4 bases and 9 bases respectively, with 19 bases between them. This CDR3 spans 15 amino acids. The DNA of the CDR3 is TGTGCCAGCAGTTCAACAGGGTCGATAGTGCGGCCCCAGCATTTT. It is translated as CASSSTGSIVRPQHF.

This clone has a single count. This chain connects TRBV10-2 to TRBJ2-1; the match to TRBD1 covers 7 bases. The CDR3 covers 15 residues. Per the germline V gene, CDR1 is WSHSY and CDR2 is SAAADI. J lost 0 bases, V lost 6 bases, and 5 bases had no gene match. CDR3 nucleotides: TGCGCCAGCAGGGAGGACAGGAGCTCCTACAATGAGCAGTTCTTC. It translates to CASREDRSSYNEQFF.

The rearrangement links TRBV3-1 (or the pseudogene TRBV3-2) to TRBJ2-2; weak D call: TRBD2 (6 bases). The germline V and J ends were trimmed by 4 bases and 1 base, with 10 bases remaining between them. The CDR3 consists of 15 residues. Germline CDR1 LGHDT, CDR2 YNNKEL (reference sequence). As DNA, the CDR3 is TGTGCCAGCAGCCCGAGGAGGGGGAACACCGGGGAGCTGTTTTTT. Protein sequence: CASSPRRGNTGELFF.

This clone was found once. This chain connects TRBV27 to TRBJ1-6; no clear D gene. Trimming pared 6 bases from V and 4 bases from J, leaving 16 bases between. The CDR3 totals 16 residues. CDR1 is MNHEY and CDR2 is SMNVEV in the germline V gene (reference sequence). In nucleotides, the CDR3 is TGTGCCAGCAGCTTTGCTTCACAACCATATAATTCACCCCTCCACTTT. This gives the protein CASSFASQPYNSPLHF.